A single sample gave rise to the 8 T cell receptor beta chains below, sequenced in a study of neurological immune-mediated disorders. Stated time point: longitudinal time-point 1 (baseline). A single record per CDR3 protein comes from TCRdb applying MiXCR to the 5' RACE reads. The sample carries 55,000 to 80,000 distinct CDR3 sequences, roughly 13% recorded once. Sequencing input: PBMCs. Source of these receptors: a female donor with HTLV-1-associated myelopathy (HAM/TSP).

Many counts were recorded for this clonotype. CDR3 nucleotides: TGCAGCGTTGGACACACGAACACCGGGGAGCTGTTTTTT. Translated: CSVGHTNTGELFF. The V and J genes are TRBV29-1 and TRBJ2-2; D is undetermined. The CDR3 covers 13 residues. With 4 bases removed from V and 0 bases from J, the gap between germline ends came to 6 bases. CDR1 is SQVTM, CDR2 ANQGSEA, per germline.

As concerns this clonotype: Given a much more abundant clone one base away, this may be a read error. This chain joins TRBV20-1 and TRBJ2-7, with 9 bases lining up with TRBD1. The CDR3 covers 13 residues. Losses at the gene ends were 7 bases for V and 2 bases for J; bases not matched to a gene: 6. The germline gives CDR1 DFQATT, CDR2 SNEGSKA (reference sequence). In nucleotides, the CDR3 is TGCAGTGATTGGGGACAGGGACCCTACGAGCAGTACTTC. This encodes CSDWGQGPYEQYF.

This clonotype was picked up a small number of times. The J gene is TRBJ2-7, the V gene TRBV7-9; TRBD1 might be the D (6 bases). Germline CDR1 SEHNR, CDR2 FQNEAQ (reference sequence). V lost 4 bases and J lost 13, with 17 bases in between. This CDR3 is built from 12 residues. The CDR3 sequence: CASSSTGWPGYF. CDR3 coding DNA: TGTGCCAGCAGCTCCACAGGGTGGCCGGGCTACTTC.

This clonotype appeared many times. The rearrangement uses TRBV4-2 and TRBJ2-1, with 12 bases lining up with TRBD2. This CDR3 has 16 amino acids. Germline trimming cut 1 base from V and 6 bases from J; bases unmatched to any gene: 4. Germline V gene sequence: CDR1 LGHNA, CDR2 YNFKEQ. CDR3 bases: TGTGCCAGCAGCCAAGCGACTAGCGGGGGTCCCAATGAGCAGTTCTTC. It codes for CASSQATSGGPNEQFF.

This clonotype occurred a few times. This sequence joins TRBV24-1 and TRBJ2-1; possibly TRBD2 for D (7 bases). Germline lookup yields CDR1 KGHDR and CDR2 SFDVKD. The CDR3 is made up of 15 amino acids. V was shortened by 0 bases and J by 6 bases, with 11 bases between the two germline ends. The CDR3 region is CATSDLRGRGNEQFF. The CDR3 nucleotides read TGTGCCACCAGTGATTTGAGGGGGAGGGGCAATGAGCAGTTCTTC.

This clonotype was counted at least ten times. The rearrangement links TRBV7-9 to TRBJ1-1, with D maybe TRBD1 (5 bases). Trimming pared 5 bases from V and 5 bases from J, leaving 15 bases between. CDR1 is SEHNR, CDR2 FQNEAQ, per germline (reference sequence). The CDR3 has 14 residues. The DNA for the CDR3 is TGTGCCAGCAGCCCCGGGACCCTCGAGACTGAAGCTTTCTTT. Translated: CASSPGTLETEAFF.

At least ten counts were recorded for this clonotype. This chain uses TRBV3-1 with TRBJ2-2, with D unclear. Germline V gene sequence: CDR1 LGHDT, CDR2 YNNKEL (reference sequence). The V gene lost 1 base and the J gene lost 4 bases, with 16 bases spanning the gap. The CDR3 has 17 amino acids. CDR3 sequence reads: CASSQGLGSVRTGELFF. Written as DNA, the CDR3 is TGTGCCAGCAGCCAAGGGCTAGGCAGTGTACGCACCGGGGAGCTGTTTTTT.

This clonotype was observed at least ten times. The rearrangement uses TRBV28 and TRBJ2-2; D may be TRBD2 (5 bases). The CDR3 consists of 14 residues. Trimming took off 8 bases at V and 1 base at J, with 11 bases between the two ends. Per the germline V gene, CDR1 is MDHEN and CDR2 is SYDVKM. For the CDR3, the DNA is TGTGCCAGCCTTACCGGAGGGAACACCGGGGAGCTGTTTTTT. Translation: CASLTGGNTGELFF.